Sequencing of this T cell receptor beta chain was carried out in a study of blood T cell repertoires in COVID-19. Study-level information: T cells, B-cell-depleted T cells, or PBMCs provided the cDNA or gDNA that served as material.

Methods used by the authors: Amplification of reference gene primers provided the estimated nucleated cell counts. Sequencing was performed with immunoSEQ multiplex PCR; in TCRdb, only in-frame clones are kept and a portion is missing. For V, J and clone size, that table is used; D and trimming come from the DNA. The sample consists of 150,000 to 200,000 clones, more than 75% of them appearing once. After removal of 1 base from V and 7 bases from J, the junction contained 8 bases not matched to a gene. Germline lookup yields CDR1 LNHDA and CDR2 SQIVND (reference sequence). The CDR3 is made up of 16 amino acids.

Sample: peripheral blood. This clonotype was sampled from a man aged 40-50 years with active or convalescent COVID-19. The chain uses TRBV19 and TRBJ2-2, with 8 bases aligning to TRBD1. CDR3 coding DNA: TGTGCCAGTAGTATAGGTCAGGGGGCGCTTGTCGGGGAGCTGTTTTTT. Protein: CASSIGQGALVGELFF.